This T cell receptor beta chain was found in a study of T-cell reconstitution after alpha-beta-depleted transplantation in children. The CDR3 totals 15 residues. The V and J ends lost 0 bases and 5 bases respectively, with 13 bases between them. Germline CDR1 and CDR2: SGHTA and FQGNSA. The authors prepared the TCRbeta library with unique molecular identifiers. One entry per CDR3 protein results from TCRdb running MiXCR on the PCR reads. The sample shows roughly 610,000 distinct CDR3 sequences, roughly a tenth of them seen only once. The sample was PBMCs from the stem cell graft donor, taken from the stem cell graft. The chain uses TRBV7-2 and TRBJ1-2, with D perhaps matching TRBD1 (5 bases). The TCR was taken from a human donor who donated a stem cell graft to a child with acute myeloid leukemia. In nucleotides, the CDR3 is TGTGCCAGCAGCTTAGCGTTGGTCACAGGATATGGCTACACCTTC. Translated, it gives CASSLALVTGYGYTF.